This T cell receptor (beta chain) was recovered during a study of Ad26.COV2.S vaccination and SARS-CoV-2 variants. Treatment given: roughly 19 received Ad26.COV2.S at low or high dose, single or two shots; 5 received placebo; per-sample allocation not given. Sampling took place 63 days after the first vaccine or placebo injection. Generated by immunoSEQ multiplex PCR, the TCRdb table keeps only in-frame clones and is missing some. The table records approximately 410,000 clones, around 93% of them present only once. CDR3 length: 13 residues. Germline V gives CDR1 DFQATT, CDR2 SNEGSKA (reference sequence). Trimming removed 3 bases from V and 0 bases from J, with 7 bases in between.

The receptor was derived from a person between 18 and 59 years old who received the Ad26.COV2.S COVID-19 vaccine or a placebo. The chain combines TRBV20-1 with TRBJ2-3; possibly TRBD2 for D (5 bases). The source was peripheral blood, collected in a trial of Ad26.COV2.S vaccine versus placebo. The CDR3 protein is CSASGGSTDTQYF. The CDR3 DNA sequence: TGCAGTGCTAGTGGCGGGAGCACAGATACGCAGTATTTT.